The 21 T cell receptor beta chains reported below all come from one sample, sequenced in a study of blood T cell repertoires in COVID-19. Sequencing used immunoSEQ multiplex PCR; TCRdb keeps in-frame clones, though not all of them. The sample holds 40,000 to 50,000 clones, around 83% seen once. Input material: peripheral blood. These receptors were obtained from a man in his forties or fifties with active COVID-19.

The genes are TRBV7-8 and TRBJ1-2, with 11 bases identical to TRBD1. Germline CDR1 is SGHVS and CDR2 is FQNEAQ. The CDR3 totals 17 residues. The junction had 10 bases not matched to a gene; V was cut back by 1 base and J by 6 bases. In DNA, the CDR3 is TGTGCCAGCAGCTTAGACCCGGACAGGGGGCGCGTGGATGGCTACACCTTC. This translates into CASSLDPDRGRVDGYTF.

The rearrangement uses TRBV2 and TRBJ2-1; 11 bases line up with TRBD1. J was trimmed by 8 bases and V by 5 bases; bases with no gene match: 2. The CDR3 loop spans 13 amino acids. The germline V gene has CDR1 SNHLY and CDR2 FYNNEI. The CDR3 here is CASSQGQGDEQFF. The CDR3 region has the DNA TGTGCCAGCAGTCAGGGACAGGGGGATGAGCAGTTCTTC.

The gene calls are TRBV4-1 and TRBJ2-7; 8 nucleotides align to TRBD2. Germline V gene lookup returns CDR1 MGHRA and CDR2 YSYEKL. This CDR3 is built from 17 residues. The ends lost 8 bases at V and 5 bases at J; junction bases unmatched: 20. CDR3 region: CASGSFGGPAGAHEQYF. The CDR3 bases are TGCGCCAGCGGATCTTTTGGGGGCCCAGCGGGAGCCCACGAGCAGTACTTC.

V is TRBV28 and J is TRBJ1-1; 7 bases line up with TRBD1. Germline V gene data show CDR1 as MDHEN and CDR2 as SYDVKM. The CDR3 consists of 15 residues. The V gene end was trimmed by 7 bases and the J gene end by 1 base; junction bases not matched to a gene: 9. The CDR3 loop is CASTSTGTANTEAFF. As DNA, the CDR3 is TGTGCCAGCACCTCGACCGGGACAGCGAACACTGAAGCTTTCTTT.

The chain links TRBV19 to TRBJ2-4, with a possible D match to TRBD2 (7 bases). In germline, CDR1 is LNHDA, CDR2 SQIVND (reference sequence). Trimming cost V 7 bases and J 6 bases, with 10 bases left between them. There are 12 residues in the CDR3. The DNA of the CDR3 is TGTGCCAGTAACAGGGAGGGAAACATTCAGTACTTC. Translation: CASNREGNIQYF.

CDR3 sequence reads: CASSSQGRQYF. The DNA for the CDR3 is TGCGCCAGCAGCTCCCAGGGCCGGCAGTACTTC. V usage is TRBV4-1 and J usage is TRBJ2-7; perhaps TRBD1 as D (5 bases). CDR3 length: 11 amino acids. The germline V gene encodes CDR1 MGHRA and CDR2 YSYEKL. The V end was cut by 5 bases, the J end by 9 bases, with 11 bases between.

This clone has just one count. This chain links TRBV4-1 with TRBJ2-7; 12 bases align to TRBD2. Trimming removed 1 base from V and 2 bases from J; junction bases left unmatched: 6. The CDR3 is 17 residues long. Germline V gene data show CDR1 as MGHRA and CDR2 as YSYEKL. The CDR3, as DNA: TGCGCCAGCAGCCAAGTTGCCCGACTAGCGGGAGCCTACGAGCAGTACTTC. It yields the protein CASSQVARLAGAYEQYF.

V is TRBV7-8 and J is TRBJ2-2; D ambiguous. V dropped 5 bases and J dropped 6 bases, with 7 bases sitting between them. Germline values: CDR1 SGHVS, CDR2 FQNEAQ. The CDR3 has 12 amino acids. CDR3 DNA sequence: TGTGCCAGCAGCCCCACTCCCGGGGAGCTGTTTTTT. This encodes CASSPTPGELFF.

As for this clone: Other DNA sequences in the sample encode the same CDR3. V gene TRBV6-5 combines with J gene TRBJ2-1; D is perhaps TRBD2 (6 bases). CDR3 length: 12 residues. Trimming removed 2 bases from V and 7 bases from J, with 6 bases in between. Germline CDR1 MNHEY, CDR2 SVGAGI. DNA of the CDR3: TGTGCCAGCAGTTACGGAGGGAATGAGCAGTTCTTC. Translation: CASSYGGNEQFF.

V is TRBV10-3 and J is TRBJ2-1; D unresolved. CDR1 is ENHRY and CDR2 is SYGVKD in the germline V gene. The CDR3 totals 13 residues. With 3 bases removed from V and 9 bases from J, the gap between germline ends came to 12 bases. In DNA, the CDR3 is TGTGCCATCAGTGAAGAAGTAGCAGCTGAGCAGTTCTTC. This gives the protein CAISEEVAAEQFF.

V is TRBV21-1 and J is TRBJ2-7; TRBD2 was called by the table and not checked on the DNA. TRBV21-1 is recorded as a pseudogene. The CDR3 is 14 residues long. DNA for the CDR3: TGTGCCAGCAGCAAAGGGGGACTAGTTCATGAGCAGTACTTC. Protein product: CASSKGGLVHEQYF.

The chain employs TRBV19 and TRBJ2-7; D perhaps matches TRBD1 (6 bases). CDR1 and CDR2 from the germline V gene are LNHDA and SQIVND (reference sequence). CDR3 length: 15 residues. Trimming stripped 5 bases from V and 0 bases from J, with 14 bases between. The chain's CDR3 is CASSGTGYFSYEQYF. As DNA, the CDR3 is TGTGCCAGTAGTGGAACAGGGTACTTCTCCTACGAGCAGTACTTC. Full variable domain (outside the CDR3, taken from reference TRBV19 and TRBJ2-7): DGGITQSPKYLFRKEGQNVTLSCEQNLNHDAMYWYRQDPGQGLRLIYYSQIVNDFQKGDIAEGYSVSREKKESFPLTVTSAQKNPTAFYLCASSGTGYFSYEQYFGPGTRLTVT.

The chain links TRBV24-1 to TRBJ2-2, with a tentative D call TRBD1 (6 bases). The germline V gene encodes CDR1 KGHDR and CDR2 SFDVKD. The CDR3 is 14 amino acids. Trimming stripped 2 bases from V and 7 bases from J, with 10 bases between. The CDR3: CATSDYRVSGELFF. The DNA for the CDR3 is TGTGCCACCAGTGATTACAGGGTTAGCGGGGAGCTGTTTTTT.

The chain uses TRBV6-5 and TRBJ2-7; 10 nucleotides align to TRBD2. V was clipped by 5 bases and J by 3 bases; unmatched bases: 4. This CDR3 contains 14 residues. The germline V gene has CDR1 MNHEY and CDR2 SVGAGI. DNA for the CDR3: TGTGCCAGCAGTCGGACTAGCGGTCACTACGAGCAGTACTTC. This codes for CASSRTSGHYEQYF.

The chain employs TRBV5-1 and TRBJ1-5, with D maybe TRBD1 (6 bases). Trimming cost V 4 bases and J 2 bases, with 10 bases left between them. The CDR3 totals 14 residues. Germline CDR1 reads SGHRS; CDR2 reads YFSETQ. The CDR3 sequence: CASSTGGGNQPQHF. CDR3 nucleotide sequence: TGCGCCAGCAGCACGGGGGGCGGCAATCAGCCCCAGCATTTT.

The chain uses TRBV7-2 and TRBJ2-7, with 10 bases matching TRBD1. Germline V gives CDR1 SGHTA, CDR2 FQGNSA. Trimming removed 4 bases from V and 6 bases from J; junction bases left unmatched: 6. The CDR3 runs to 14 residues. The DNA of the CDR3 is TGTGCCAGCAGCTGGGACAGGGGAACGGGCGAGCAGTACTTC. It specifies CASSWDRGTGEQYF. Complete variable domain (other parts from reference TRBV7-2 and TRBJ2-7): GAGVSQSPSNKVTEKGKDVELRCDPISGHTALYWYRQSLGQGLEFLIYFQGNSAPDKSGLPSDRFSAERTGGSVSTLTIQRTQQEDSAVYLCASSWDRGTGEQYFGPGTRLTVT.

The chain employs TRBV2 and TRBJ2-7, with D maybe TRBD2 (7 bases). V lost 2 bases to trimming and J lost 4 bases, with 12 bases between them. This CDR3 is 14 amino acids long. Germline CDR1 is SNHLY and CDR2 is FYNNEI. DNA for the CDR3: TGTGCCAGCAGTGAACGGGGGGCTGCGTACGAGCAGTACTTC. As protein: CASSERGAAYEQYF.

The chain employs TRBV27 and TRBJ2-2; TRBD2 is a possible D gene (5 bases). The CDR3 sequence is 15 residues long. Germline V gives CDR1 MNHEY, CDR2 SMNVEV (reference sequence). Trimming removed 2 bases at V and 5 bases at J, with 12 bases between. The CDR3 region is CASSLKPRGTGELFF. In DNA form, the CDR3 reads TGTGCCAGCAGTTTAAAACCTAGAGGGACCGGGGAGCTGTTTTTT.

CDR3 protein: CASSLRTSGGSTGELFF. The CDR3 DNA reads TGTGCCAGCAGCTTAAGGACTAGCGGAGGTTCCACCGGGGAGCTGTTTTTT. The chain couples TRBV7-2 to TRBJ2-2; 10 nucleotides agree with TRBD2. The CDR3 covers 17 residues. The V gene end was trimmed by 2 bases and the J gene end by 4 bases; junction bases not matched to a gene: 7. Germline V lookup: CDR1 SGHTA, CDR2 FQGNSA.

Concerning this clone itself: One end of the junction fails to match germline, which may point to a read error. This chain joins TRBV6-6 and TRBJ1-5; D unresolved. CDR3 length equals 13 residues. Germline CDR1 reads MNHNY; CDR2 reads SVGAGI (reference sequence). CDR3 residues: CACGPGPNQPQHF. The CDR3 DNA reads TGCGCCTGCGGCCCGGGTCCCAATCAGCCCCAGCATTTT.

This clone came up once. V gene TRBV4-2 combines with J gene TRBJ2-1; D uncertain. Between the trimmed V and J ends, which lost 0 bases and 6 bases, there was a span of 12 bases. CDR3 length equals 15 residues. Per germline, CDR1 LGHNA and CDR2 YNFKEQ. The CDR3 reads CASSQDPGFRNEQFF. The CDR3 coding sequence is TGTGCCAGCAGCCAAGATCCCGGGTTCCGCAATGAGCAGTTCTTC.